This TCR beta chain originates from a study of T cell changes during pregnancy in multiple sclerosis (dated by TCRdb to the late 2010s). At the level of the whole study: The study looked at changes in the T cell repertoire across pregnancy in women with multiple sclerosis.

Notes on this clone: What antigen it recognizes has not been identified. Base quality data are lacking; no much larger clone is found one base away.

The CDR3 measures 16 amino acids from cysteine to phenylalanine. CDR3 DNA only is kept here, 48 bases in frame from base 1. Ends trimmed: V by 4 bases, J by 2 bases; bases unmatched to a gene: 11. CDR1 and CDR2 (MGHDK, SYGVNS) derive from the germline V gene. Libraries were constructed by the immunoSEQ multiplex PCR assay. Held by TCRdb, this immuneACCESS table contains in-frame sequences only and omits some clones. Under half of the omission traces to an unresolved V gene where checked; the cause of the rest is unknown. In all, the sample holds 75,000 to 100,000 clones, and around 94% of those were seen once. The ten largest account for 2% to 2.5% of the sample.

This sample comprised peripheral blood, obtained after pregnancy. The source is a female donor with multiple sclerosis, enrolled in a pregnancy study. This chain joins TRBV25-1 to TRBJ2-7; a stretch of 7 junction bases matches TRBD2. The CDR3 protein: CASSGEQNGGTYEQYF. The base sequence is TGTGCCAGCAGTGGGGAGCAGAACGGGGGGACCTACGAGCAGTACTTC.